Below, one TCR beta chain is given with its context. The antigen is undetermined. This specimen belongs to a study of beta chain features in type 1 diabetes. Study overall: Sorted cell examination encompassed roughly 110 million cells across all samples.

TCRB transcripts that were expressed got sequenced, as all of the isolated RNA had been reverse transcribed. Sequenced by immunoSEQ multiplex PCR; TCRdb stores in-frame clones only, minus some. The repertoire includes 250,000 to 300,000 clones, under 8.5% of them detected once, and roughly 1% sits in the top ten. Naive, central memory, regulatory and stem cell-like memory cells within the CD4+ compartment were sorted using CD45RO/CCR7/CD25/CD127/CD95/CD27. Findings of the study overall: Across all four CD4+ subsets, people with type 1 diabetes showed modestly shorter TCRB CDR3s.

Sequencing was carried out using central memory CD4+ T cells from blood. The TCR comes from a woman between 18 and 29 years old in good health.

In DNA form, the CDR3 reads TGTGCCAGCAGCTTTTCTGCGGACTTTGAGCAGTTCTTC. This encodes CASSFSADFEQFF. The chain combines TRBV5-4 with TRBJ2-1, with TRBD2 as a possible D gene (5 bases). The germline V gene has CDR1 SGHNT and CDR2 YYREEE (reference sequence). The CDR3 covers 13 residues. Between the trimmed V and J ends, which lost 2 bases and 9 bases, there was a span of 12 bases.